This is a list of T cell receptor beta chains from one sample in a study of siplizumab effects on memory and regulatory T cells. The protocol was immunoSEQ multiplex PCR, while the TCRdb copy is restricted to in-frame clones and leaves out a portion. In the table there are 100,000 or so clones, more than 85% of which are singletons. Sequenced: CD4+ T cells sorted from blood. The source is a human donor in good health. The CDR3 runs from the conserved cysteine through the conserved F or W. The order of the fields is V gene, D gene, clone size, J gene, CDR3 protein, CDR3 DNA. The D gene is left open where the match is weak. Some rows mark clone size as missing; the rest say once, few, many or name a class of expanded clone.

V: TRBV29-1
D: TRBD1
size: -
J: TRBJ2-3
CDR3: CSVRRGTSTDTQYF
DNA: TGCAGCGTTCGCAGGGGGACCTCCACAGATACGCAGTATTTT

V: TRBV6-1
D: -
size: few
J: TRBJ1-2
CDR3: CASSEIVGPNYGYTF
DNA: TGTGCCAGCAGTGAGATCGTGGGGCCTAACTATGGCTACACCTTC

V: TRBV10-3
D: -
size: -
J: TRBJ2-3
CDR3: CAISSWGSSTDTQYF
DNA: TGTGCCATCAGTTCTTGGGGCTCTAGCACAGATACGCAGTATTTT

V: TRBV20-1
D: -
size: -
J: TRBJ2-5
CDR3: CSAKVGETQYF
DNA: TGCAGTGCTAAGGTGGGAGAGACCCAGTACTTC

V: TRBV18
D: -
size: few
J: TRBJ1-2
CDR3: CASSALSNYGYTF
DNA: TGTGCCAGCTCCGCACTCTCTAACTATGGCTACACCTTC

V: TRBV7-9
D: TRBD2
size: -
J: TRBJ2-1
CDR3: CASSTVAGGLHNEQFF
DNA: TGTGCCAGCAGCACCGTAGCGGGGGGTCTTCACAATGAGCAGTTCTTC

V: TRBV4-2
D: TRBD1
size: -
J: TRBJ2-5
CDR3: CASSPRRTGGNQETQYF
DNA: TGTGCCAGCAGCCCAAGAAGGACAGGGGGCAACCAAGAGACCCAGTACTTC

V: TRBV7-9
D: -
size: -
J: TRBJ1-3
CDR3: CASSKEGTPLTRGNTIYF
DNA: TGTGCCAGCTCAAAAGAGGGGACGCCCTTGACCCGCGGAAACACCATATATTTT

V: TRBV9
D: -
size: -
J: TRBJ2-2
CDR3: CASSVAVTGELFF
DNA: TGTGCCAGCAGCGTAGCCGTTACCGGGGAGCTGTTTTTT

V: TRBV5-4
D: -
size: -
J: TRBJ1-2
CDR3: CASSLAGGGSNYGYTF
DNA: TGTGCCAGCAGCTTGGCCGGGGGCGGCTCGAACTATGGCTACACCTTC

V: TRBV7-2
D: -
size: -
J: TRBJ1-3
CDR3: CASSLRGSGNTIYF
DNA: TGTGCCAGCAGCTTACGTGGATCCGGAAACACCATATATTTT

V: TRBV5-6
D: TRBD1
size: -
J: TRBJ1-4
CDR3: CASSLAEGTGGEKLFF
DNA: TGTGCCAGCAGCTTGGCCGAGGGGACAGGGGGTGAAAAACTGTTTTTT

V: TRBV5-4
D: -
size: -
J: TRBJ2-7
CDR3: CASRFSGGAHEQYF
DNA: TGTGCCAGCAGGTTCTCAGGGGGGGCCCACGAGCAGTACTTC

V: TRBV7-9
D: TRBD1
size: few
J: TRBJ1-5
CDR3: CASSRTGTGGQPQHF
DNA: TGTGCCAGCAGCCGCACCGGGACAGGAGGTCAGCCCCAGCATTTT

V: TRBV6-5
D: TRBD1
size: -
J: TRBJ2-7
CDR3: CASRVYLTGGKYF
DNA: TGTGCCAGCAGGGTATACTTAACAGGGGGCAAGTACTTC